This TCR beta chain was recovered during a study of blood T cell repertoires in COVID-19. Using immunoSEQ multiplex PCR, the repertoire was profiled, and TCRdb retains in-frame clones only, with some absent. The table has fewer than 250,000 clones, 75% to 90% seen once. This CDR3 is 13 amino acids long. V lost 2 bases, J lost 8 bases, and 5 bases stayed unmatched. The sequence was collected from a man aged 25 to 40 with acute or convalescent COVID-19. Sequencing used peripheral blood. The V gene is TRBV12-3 or TRBV12-4, the J gene TRBJ1-2; TRBD1 matches 7 bases. CDR3 protein: CASSLTGERGYTF. DNA for the CDR3: TGTGCCAGCAGTTTAACAGGGGAGAGGGGCTACACCTTC.